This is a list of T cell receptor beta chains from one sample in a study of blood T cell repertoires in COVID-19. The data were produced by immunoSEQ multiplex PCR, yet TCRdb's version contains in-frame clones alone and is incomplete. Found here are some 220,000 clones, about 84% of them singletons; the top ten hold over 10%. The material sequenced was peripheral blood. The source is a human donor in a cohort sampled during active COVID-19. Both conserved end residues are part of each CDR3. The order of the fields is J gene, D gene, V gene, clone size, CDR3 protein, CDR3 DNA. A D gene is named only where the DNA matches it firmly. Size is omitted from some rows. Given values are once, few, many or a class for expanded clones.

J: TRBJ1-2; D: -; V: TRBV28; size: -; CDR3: CASSYETPGAYGYTF; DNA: TGTGCCAGCAGTTACGAAACCCCAGGGGCATATGGCTACACCTTC
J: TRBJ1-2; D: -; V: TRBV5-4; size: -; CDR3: CASSFDLVGAREDGYTF; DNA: TGTGCCAGCAGCTTCGATCTCGTAGGGGCGAGGGAGGATGGCTACACCTTC
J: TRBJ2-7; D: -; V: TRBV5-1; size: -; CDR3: CASSFSGGTLEQYF; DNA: TGCGCCAGCAGCTTTAGCGGTGGAACCCTCGAGCAGTACTTC
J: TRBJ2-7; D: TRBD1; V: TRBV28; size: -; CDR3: CASIKPGQGSYEQYF; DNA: TGTGCCAGCATTAAACCGGGACAGGGGTCCTACGAGCAGTACTTC
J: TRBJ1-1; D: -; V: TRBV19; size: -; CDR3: CASSIDKNTEAFF; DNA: TGTGCCAGTAGTATAGATAAGAACACTGAAGCTTTCTTT
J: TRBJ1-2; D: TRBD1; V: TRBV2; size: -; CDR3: CASMVWGQGADGYTF; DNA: TGTGCCAGCATGGTATGGGGACAGGGGGCTGACGGCTACACCTTC
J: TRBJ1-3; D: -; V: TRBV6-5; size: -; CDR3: CASSPEGAAGNTIYF; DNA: TGTGCCAGCAGCCCCGAGGGTGCAGCTGGAAACACCATATATTTT
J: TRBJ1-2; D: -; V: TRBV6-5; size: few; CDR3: CASRPPGRGVHGYTF; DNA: TGTGCCAGCAGGCCCCCGGGGAGGGGTGTTCATGGCTACACCTTC
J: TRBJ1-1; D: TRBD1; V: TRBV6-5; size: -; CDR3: CASSYDRGATEAFF; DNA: TGTGCCAGCAGTTACGACAGGGGGGCCACTGAAGCTTTCTTT
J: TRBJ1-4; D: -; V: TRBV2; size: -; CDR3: CASMDSNEKLFF; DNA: TGTGCCAGCATGGACAGTAATGAAAAACTGTTTTTT
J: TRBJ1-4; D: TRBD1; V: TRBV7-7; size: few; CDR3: CASSRNRGSDEKLFF; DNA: TGTGCTAGCAGCCGTAACAGGGGGTCGGATGAAAAACTGTTTTTT
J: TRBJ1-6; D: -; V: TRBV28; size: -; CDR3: CASTPWAGDSPLHF; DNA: TGTGCCAGCACCCCTTGGGCAGGGGATTCACCCCTCCACTTT
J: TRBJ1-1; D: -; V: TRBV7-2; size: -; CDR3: CASSGRTGYPEAFF; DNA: TGTGCCAGCAGCGGAAGAACAGGGTACCCTGAAGCTTTCTTT
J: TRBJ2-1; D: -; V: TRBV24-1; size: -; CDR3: CATSGLRGGEQFF; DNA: TGTGCCACCAGTGGCCTACGAGGAGGGGAGCAGTTCTTC
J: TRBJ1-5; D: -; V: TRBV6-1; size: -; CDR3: CASSARVFVGNQPQHF; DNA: TGTGCCAGCAGTGCCAGGGTGTTTGTCGGCAATCAGCCCCAGCATTTT
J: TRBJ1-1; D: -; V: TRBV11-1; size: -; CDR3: CASSRYRNLNTEAFF; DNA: TGTGCCAGCAGCCGCTACAGGAACCTGAACACTGAAGCTTTCTTT
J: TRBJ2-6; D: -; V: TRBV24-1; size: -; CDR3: CATAEGAGANVLTF; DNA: TGTGCCACAGCGGAGGGAGCTGGGGCCAACGTCCTGACTTTC
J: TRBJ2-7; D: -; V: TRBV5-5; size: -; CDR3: CASSLGVEGLITYEQYF; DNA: TGTGCCAGCAGCTTGGGAGTGGAGGGCCTAATAACCTACGAGCAGTACTTC
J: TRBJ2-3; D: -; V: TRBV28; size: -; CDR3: CASSPPSRDTQYF; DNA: TGTGCCAGCAGTCCACCCTCGAGGGATACGCAGTATTTT
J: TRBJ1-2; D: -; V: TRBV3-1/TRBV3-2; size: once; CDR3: CASSQVMAYGYTF; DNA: TGTGCCAGCAGCCAAGTGATGGCCTATGGCTACACCTTC
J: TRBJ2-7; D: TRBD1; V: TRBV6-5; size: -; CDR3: CASSYRDRPYYEQYF; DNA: TGTGCCAGCAGTTACAGGGACAGACCTTACTACGAGCAGTACTTC
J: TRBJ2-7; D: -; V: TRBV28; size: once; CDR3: CATCDSGSYEQYF; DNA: TGTGCCACGTGCGACTCAGGGTCCTACGAGCAGTACTTC
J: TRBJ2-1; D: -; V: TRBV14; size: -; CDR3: CASSPRRVYNEQFF; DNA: TGTGCCAGCAGCCCCCGTCGGGTCTACAATGAGCAGTTCTTC
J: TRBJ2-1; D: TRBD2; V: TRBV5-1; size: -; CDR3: CASSLEGLASGGMDEQFF; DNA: TGCGCCAGCAGCTTGGAGGGGTTAGCTAGCGGGGGGATGGATGAGCAGTTCTTC
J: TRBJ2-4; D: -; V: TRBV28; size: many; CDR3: CASSFWGQAKNIQYF; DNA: TGTGCCAGCAGTTTTTGGGGGCAGGCCAAAAACATTCAGTACTTC
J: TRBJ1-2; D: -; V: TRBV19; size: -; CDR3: CASSIRGTTNYGYTF; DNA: TGTGCCAGTAGTATTAGAGGGACAACTAACTATGGCTACACCTTC
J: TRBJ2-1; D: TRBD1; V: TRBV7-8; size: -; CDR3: CASSFRDSYNEQFF; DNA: TGTGCCAGCAGCTTTCGGGACAGCTACAATGAGCAGTTCTTC
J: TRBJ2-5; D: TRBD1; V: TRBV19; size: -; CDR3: CASSISAGGGETQYF; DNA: TGTGCCAGTAGTATAAGTGCAGGGGGCGGCGAGACCCAGTACTTC
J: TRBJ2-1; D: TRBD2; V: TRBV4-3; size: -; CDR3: CASSRGLAGGYNEQFF; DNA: TGCGCCAGCAGCCGGGGACTAGCGGGGGGCTACAATGAGCAGTTCTTC
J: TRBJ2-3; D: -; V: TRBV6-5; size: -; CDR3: CAASPSTDTQYF; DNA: TGTGCCGCCAGTCCTAGCACAGATACGCAGTATTTT
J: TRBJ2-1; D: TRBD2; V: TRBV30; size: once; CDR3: CAWTGLANGEQFF; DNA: TGTGCCTGGACCGGACTAGCGAACGGTGAGCAGTTCTTC
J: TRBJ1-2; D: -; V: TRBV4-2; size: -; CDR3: CASSQGEVGYTF; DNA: TGTGCCAGCAGCCAAGGTGAGGTCGGCTACACCTTC
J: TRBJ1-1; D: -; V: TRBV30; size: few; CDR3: CAWSGQTEAFF; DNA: TGTGCCTGGTCAGGACAGACTGAAGCTTTCTTT
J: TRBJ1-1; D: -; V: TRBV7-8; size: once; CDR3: CASTLQGITEAFF; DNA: TGTGCCAGCACCCTACAGGGAATCACTGAAGCTTTCTTT
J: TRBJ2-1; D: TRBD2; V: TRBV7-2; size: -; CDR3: CASSPPGLAGLNEQFF; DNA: TGTGCCAGCTCCCCCCCCGGGTTAGCGGGATTAAATGAGCAGTTCTTC
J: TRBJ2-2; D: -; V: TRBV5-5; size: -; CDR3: CASSLTSRGTGELFF; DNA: TGTGCCAGCAGCTTGACCTCCCGGGGCACCGGGGAGCTGTTTTTT
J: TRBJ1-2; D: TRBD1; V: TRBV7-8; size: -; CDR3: CASSLQGASGGYTF; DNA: TGTGCCAGCAGCTTACAGGGGGCATCTGGAGGCTACACCTTC
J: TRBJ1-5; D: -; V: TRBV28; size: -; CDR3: CASSFGSGVGQPQHF; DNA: TGTGCCAGCAGTTTTGGGTCCGGGGTGGGTCAGCCCCAGCATTTT
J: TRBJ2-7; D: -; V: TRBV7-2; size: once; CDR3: CASSFSLGEGYEQYF; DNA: TGTGCCAGCAGCTTTAGCTTGGGTGAAGGCTACGAGCAGTACTTC
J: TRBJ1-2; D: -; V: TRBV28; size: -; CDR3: CASNLIQGLNYGYTF; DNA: TGTGCCAGCAACCTTATACAGGGATTGAACTATGGCTACACCTTC
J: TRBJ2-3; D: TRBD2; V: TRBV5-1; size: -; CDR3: CASSLGLAGLDTQYF; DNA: TGCGCCAGCAGCTTGGGACTAGCGGGATTGGATACGCAGTATTTT
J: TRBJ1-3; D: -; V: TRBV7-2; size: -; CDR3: CASTEPGRGGSGNTIYF; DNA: TGTGCCAGCACCGAACCCGGGAGGGGGGGTTCTGGAAACACCATATATTTT
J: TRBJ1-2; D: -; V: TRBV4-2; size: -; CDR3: CASSQEFRGNYGYTF; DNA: TGTGCCAGCAGCCAAGAATTCAGAGGAAACTATGGCTACACCTTC
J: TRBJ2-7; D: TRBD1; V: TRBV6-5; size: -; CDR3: CASSRGMGQGYEQYF; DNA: TGTGCCAGCAGCCGGGGGATGGGACAGGGCTACGAGCAGTACTTC
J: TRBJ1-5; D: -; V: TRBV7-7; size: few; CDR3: CASSLAGTPNQPQHF; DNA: TGTGCTAGCAGCTTAGCAGGGACACCTAATCAGCCCCAGCATTTT
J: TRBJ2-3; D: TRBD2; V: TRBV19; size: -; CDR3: CASSGGGTYTQYF; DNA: TGTGCCAGTAGTGGCGGGGGTACTTATACGCAGTATTTT
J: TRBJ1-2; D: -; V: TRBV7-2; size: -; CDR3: CASSPRRKEAGYTF; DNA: TGTGCCAGCAGCCCCCGGCGCAAGGAGGCTGGCTACACCTTC